Sequencing of this TCR beta chain was carried out in a study of cytomegalovirus exposure and HLA in healthy donors. V shed 3 bases and J 7 bases; nucleotides not matched to a gene: 5. The CDR3 has 14 amino acids. Germline V lookup: CDR1 GTSNPN, CDR2 SVGIG (reference sequence). PCR amplification relied on 60 Vbeta primers (plus 13 Jbeta primers). The data were produced by immunoSEQ multiplex PCR, yet TCRdb's version contains in-frame clones alone and is incomplete. This table holds tens of thousands of clones, roughly 60% found once. Sequences were obtained from PBMCs. This clonotype originated in a woman in her forties or fifties in good health and CMV-seropositive. J is TRBJ1-4 and V is TRBV30, with TRBD1 matching 10 bases. The CDR3 spells CAWSHGTGVEKLFF. CDR3 in DNA: TGTGCCTGGAGCCACGGGACAGGGGTTGAAAAACTGTTTTTT. The variable domain in full, completed from reference TRBV30 and TRBJ1-4, reads SQTIHQWPATLVQPVGSPLSLECTVEGTSNPNLYWYRQAAGRGLQLLFYSVGIGQISSEVPQNLSASRPQDRQFILSSKKLLLSDSGFYLCAWSHGTGVEKLFFGSGTQLSVL.